This T cell receptor beta chain was obtained from a study of blood T cells in healthy people across ages. Study results and limitations: Whereas aged donors had fewer naive CD4+ cells, long-lived donors had more of them and higher diversity.

Germline CDR1 SGHNT, CDR2 YENEEA. This CDR3 region has 13 residues. The V gene lost 1 base and the J gene lost 6 bases, with 8 bases spanning the gap. On this clonotype: The antigen is unknown.

Total RNA amounts of at least 5.5 micrograms were extracted per sample. A sample-barcoded 5' primer and a J-beta primer mix were used in a second PCR of about 7 to 11 cycles. Tags on each cDNA molecule came from a template-switch adaptor with 12 random nucleotides. TCRdb processed the 5' RACE reads anew with MiXCR; each CDR3 protein has one entry. Here the sample spans fewer than 900,000 distinct CDR3 sequences, around 45% being singletons. The chain uses TRBV11-3 and TRBJ2-3; no firm D call. The sequenced material came from blood. This sequence was found in an older woman in good health. The CDR3 bases are TGTGCCAGCAGCTTAGGGGTAACGGATACGCAGTATTTT. Translation gives CASSLGVTDTQYF.